These 16 T cell receptor beta chains share one sample of origin, sequenced in a study of cytomegalovirus exposure and HLA in healthy donors. The PCR was carried out with 60 Vbeta primers and 13 Jbeta primers. The data were produced by immunoSEQ multiplex PCR, yet TCRdb's version contains in-frame clones alone and is incomplete. The table lists roughly 190,000 clones, around 85% of them singletons. Sequencing was performed on PBMCs. These receptors came from a man between 18 and 35 years old in good health and CMV-seronegative.

The rearrangement joins TRBV11-2 to TRBJ2-5, with TRBD1 matching 9 bases. The CDR3 runs to 15 residues. The J segment lost 5 bases and the V segment lost 3 bases, leaving 7 bases of the junction unmatched. In germline, CDR1 is SGHAT, CDR2 FQNNGV. The CDR3 DNA reads TGTGCCAGCAGCTTTGTACAGGGGGCGTTTGAGACCCAGTACTTC. Residues: CASSFVQGAFETQYF.

The V call is TRBV5-6, the J call TRBJ2-7; 8 bases agree with TRBD2. The CDR3 has 18 amino acids. CDR1 SGHDT and CDR2 YYEEEE come from the germline V gene. V trimming: 0 bases; J trimming: 0 bases; junction bases outside the gene matches: 11. The CDR3 protein is CASSLARGGRSSSYEQYF. In DNA, the CDR3 is TGTGCCAGCAGCTTGGCTCGGGGGGGGCGATCAAGCTCCTACGAGCAGTACTTC.

Note on this clone: One end of the junction is discordant with germline, which a read error may explain. The chain carries TRBV7-9 and TRBJ2-7; D may be TRBD2 (7 bases). This CDR3 has 15 amino acids. CDR1 and CDR2 from the germline V gene are SEHNR and FQNEAQ (reference sequence). CDR3 sequence: CSSSLRSGGEYEQYF. The CDR3 DNA is TGTTCCAGCAGCCTCCGCTCGGGGGGCGAGTACGAGCAGTACTTC.

The chain uses TRBV4-3 and TRBJ2-2; D gene uncertain. CDR1 and CDR2 (germline): LGHNA, YSLEER. V lost 4 bases and J lost 0, with 9 bases in between. The CDR3 runs 15 residues. This CDR3 reads CASSPREANTGELFF. For the CDR3, the DNA is TGCGCCAGCAGCCCCAGAGAGGCGAACACCGGGGAGCTGTTTTTT.

The chain uses TRBV7-3 and TRBJ2-1, with 11 bases lining up with TRBD2. The CDR3 loop spans 16 amino acids. Trimming took 2 bases from V and 5 from J; bases not matched to a gene: 5. CDR1 is SGHTA and CDR2 is FQGTGA in the germline V gene. DNA of the CDR3: TGTGCCAGCAGCTTACAAGGGACTAGCGGAGACAATGAGCAGTTCTTC. This translates into CASSLQGTSGDNEQFF.

DNA of the CDR3: TGTGCCAGCAGTGACTTGGGACAGGGGTCCAATGAGCAGTTCTTC. Translated: CASSDLGQGSNEQFF. The V and J genes are TRBV6-4 and TRBJ2-1; 10 bases align to TRBD1. Germline CDR1 MRHNA, CDR2 SNTAGT. J lost 6 bases, V lost 1 base, and 3 bases had no gene match. This CDR3 has 15 amino acids.

The V gene is TRBV7-2, the J gene TRBJ1-5, with D possibly matching TRBD1 (6 bases). CDR1 is SGHTA, CDR2 FQGNSA, per germline. The CDR3 runs to 15 residues. V was clipped by 5 bases and J by 5 bases, with 16 bases between them. As DNA, the CDR3 is TGTGCCAGCAGCCTGGCCGGGACAACTCATCAGCCCCAGCATTTT. Translated, it gives CASSLAGTTHQPQHF.

V is TRBV7-2 and J is TRBJ1-3, with TRBD1 as a possible D gene (6 bases). V was cut by 1 base and J by 0 bases, with 13 bases left in between. The CDR3 has 17 residues. CDR1 is SGHTA, CDR2 FQGNSA, per germline. The CDR3 region has the DNA TGTGCCAGCAGCTTAGTAGGGGGACGATACTCTGGAAACACCATATATTTT. As protein: CASSLVGGRYSGNTIYF.

The V gene is TRBV18, the J gene TRBJ1-3; 11 nucleotides align to TRBD1. Trimming removed 2 bases from V and 4 bases from J; junction bases left unmatched: 7. From germline, CDR1 is KGHSH and CDR2 LQKENI. The CDR3 contains 17 residues. The CDR3 loop reads CASSPGQGAAYGNTIYF. In DNA form, the CDR3 reads TGTGCCAGCTCACCAGGACAGGGGGCGGCTTACGGAAACACCATATATTTT.

J is TRBJ1-1 and V is TRBV4-3; the D is unclear. This CDR3 has 14 amino acids. Per germline, CDR1 LGHNA and CDR2 YSLEER. V was shortened by 1 base and J by 5 bases, with 11 bases between the two germline ends. The CDR3 sequence is CASSQGPAGTEAFF. CDR3 nucleotide sequence: TGCGCCAGCAGCCAAGGTCCGGCGGGGACTGAAGCTTTCTTT.

The chain uses TRBV7-2 and TRBJ2-5; D not certain. V was clipped by 5 bases and J by 5 bases, with 9 bases between them. CDR3 length: 12 residues. The germline CDR1 and CDR2 sequences are SGHTA and FQGNSA. Written as DNA, the CDR3 is TGTGCCAGCAGCCCCGCGCGGGAGACCCAGTACTTC. Protein: CASSPARETQYF.

This clone has only a few counts. V gene TRBV7-2 combines with J gene TRBJ1-2; TRBD1 matches at 9 bases. J was trimmed by 7 bases and V by 3 bases; bases with no gene match: 6. There are 14 residues in the CDR3. Germline V gives CDR1 SGHTA, CDR2 FQGNSA. The CDR3 spells CASSFWTGESGYTF. CDR3 coding DNA: TGTGCCAGCAGCTTTTGGACAGGGGAGTCTGGCTACACCTTC.

The chain recombines TRBV5-1 with TRBJ2-2; no firm D call. V was cut by 5 bases and J by 1 base, with 9 bases left in between. The CDR3 sequence is 14 residues long. Germline values: CDR1 SGHRS, CDR2 YFSETQ. Here the CDR3 DNA reads TGCGCCAGCAGTGACGCAGGGAACACCGGGGAGCTGTTTTTT. Encoded protein: CASSDAGNTGELFF. Full variable domain (rest looked up from reference TRBV5-1 and TRBJ2-2): KAGVTQTPRYLIKTRGQQVTLSCSPISGHRSVSWYQQTPGQGLQFLFEYFSETQRNKGNFPGRFSGRQFSNSRSEMNVSTLELGDSALYLCASSDAGNTGELFFGEGSRLTVL.

The V and J genes are TRBV25-1 and TRBJ2-2; 14 bases map to TRBD2. This CDR3 has 18 amino acids. CDR1 MGHDK and CDR2 SYGVNS come from the germline V gene. V trimming: 2 bases; J trimming: 7 bases; junction bases outside the gene matches: 9. CDR3 coding DNA: TGTGCCAGCAGTGAAATCGGGACTAGCGGGAGTTCCGGCGGGGAGCTGTTTTTT. Its translation: CASSEIGTSGSSGGELFF.

Worth noting for this clone: One end of the junction fails to match germline, which may point to a read error. The chain is built from TRBV29-1 and TRBJ1-1, with 8 bases aligning to TRBD1. Germline V gene lookup returns CDR1 SQVTM and CDR2 ANQGSEA. The CDR3 spans 12 residues. This CDR3 reads CSAPGPGTGSAF. The CDR3 DNA follows: TGCAGCGCCCCTGGACCCGGGACAGGCTCCGCGTTT. Complete variable domain (other parts from reference TRBV29-1 and TRBJ1-1): SAVISQKPSRDICQRGTSLTIQCQVDSQVTMMFWYRQQPGQSLTLIATANQGSEATYESGFVIDKFPISRPNLTFSTLTVSNMSPEDSSIYLCSAPGPGTGSAFGQGTRLTVV.

The chain combines TRBV7-2 with TRBJ2-3; possible D gene TRBD2, 6 bases. Germline V gives CDR1 SGHTA, CDR2 FQGNSA. V was clipped by 5 bases and J by 0 bases, with 12 bases between them. The CDR3 runs 15 residues. The CDR3 DNA reads as TGTGCCAGCAGCCGTTCGCGGGATAGCACAGATACGCAGTATTTT. Protein product: CASSRSRDSTDTQYF.